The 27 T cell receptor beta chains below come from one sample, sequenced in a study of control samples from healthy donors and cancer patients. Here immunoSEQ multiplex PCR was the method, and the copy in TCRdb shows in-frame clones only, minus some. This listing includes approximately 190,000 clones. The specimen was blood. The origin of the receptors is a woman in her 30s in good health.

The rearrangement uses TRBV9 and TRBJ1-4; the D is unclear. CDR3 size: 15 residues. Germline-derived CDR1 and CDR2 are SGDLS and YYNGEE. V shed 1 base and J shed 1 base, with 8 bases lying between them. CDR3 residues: CASSVNPGTNEKLFF. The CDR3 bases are TGTGCCAGCAGCGTAAATCCTGGAACTAATGAAAAACTGTTTTTT.

CDR3 coding DNA: TGTGCCAGTCGGGCTGGGGCCAGCGGCTACGAGCAGTACTTC. It codes for CASRAGASGYEQYF. This rearrangement joins TRBV2 to TRBJ2-7; tentatively, D is TRBD1 or TRBD2 (5 bases each). V dropped 9 bases and J dropped 3 bases, with 18 bases sitting between them. Germline V lookup: CDR1 SNHLY, CDR2 FYNNEI. The CDR3 contains 14 residues.

The CDR3 loop is CASSEFYLSATEAFF. CDR3 DNA: TGTGCCAGCAGTGAATTCTACCTATCGGCCACTGAAGCTTTCTTT. This chain joins TRBV2 and TRBJ1-1; D is uncertain. This CDR3 contains 15 residues. V gave up 2 bases and J gave up 4 bases, with 14 bases separating them. Per germline, CDR1 SNHLY and CDR2 FYNNEI.

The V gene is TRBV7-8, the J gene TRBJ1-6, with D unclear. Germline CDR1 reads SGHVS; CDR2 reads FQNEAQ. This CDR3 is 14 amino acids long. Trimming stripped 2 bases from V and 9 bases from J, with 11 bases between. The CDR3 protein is CASSLSRPGSPLHF. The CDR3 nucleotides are TGTGCCAGCAGCTTATCACGCCCTGGTTCACCCCTCCACTTT.

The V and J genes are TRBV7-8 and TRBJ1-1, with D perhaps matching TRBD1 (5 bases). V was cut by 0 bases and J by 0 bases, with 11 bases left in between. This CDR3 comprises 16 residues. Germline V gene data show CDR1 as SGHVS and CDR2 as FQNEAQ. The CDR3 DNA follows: TGTGCCAGCAGCTTAGCTACCGGGACGGTGAACACTGAAGCTTTCTTT. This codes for CASSLATGTVNTEAFF.

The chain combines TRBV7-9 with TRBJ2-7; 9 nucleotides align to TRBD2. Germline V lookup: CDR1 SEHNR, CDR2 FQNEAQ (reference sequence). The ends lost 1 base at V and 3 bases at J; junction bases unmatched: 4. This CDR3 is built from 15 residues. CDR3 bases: TGTGCCAGCAGCTTAGTTCTAGCGGGGATCTACGAGCAGTACTTC. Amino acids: CASSLVLAGIYEQYF.

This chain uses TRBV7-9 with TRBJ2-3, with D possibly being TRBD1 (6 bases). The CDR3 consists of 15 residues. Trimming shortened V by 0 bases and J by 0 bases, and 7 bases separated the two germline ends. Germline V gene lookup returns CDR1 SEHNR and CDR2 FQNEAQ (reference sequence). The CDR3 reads CASSLAGASTDTQYF. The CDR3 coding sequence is TGTGCCAGCAGCTTAGCGGGGGCTAGCACAGATACGCAGTATTTT.

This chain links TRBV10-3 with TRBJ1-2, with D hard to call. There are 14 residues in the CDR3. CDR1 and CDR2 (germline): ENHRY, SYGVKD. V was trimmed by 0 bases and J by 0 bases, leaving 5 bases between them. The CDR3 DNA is TGTGCCATCAGTGAGTCCCCAGCTAACTATGGCTACACCTTC. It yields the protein CAISESPANYGYTF.

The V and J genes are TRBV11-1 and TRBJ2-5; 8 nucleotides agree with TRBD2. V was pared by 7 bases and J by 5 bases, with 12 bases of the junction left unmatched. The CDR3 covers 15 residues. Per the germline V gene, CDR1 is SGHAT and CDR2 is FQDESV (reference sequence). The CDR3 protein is CASIQTSGPGETQYF. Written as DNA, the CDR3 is TGTGCCAGCATCCAAACTAGCGGACCAGGGGAGACCCAGTACTTC.

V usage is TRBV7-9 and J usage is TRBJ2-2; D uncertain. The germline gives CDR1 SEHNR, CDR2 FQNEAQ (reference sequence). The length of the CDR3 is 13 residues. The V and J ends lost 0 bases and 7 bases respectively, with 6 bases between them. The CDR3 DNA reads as TGTGCCAGCAGCTTAGCGCGCGGCGGGGAGCTGTTTTTT. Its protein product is CASSLARGGELFF. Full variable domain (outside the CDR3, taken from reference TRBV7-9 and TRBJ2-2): DTGVSQNPRHKITKRGQNVTFRCDPISEHNRLYWYRQTLGQGPEFLTYFQNEAQLEKSRLLSDRFSAERPKGSFSTLEIQRTEQGDSAMYLCASSLARGGELFFGEGSRLTVL.

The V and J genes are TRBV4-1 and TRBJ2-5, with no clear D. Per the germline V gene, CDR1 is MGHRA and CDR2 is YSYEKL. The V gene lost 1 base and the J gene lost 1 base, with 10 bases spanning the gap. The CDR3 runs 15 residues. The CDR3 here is CASSQVGLPQETQYF. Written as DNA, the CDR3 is TGCGCCAGCAGCCAAGTAGGGCTCCCCCAAGAGACCCAGTACTTC.

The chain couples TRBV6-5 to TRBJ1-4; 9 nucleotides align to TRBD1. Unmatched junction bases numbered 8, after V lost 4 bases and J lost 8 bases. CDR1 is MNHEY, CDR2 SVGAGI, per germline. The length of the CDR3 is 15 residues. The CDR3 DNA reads TGTGCCAGCAGTTCTCAACAGGGGGCAGAGGAAAAACTGTTTTTT. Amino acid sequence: CASSSQQGAEEKLFF.

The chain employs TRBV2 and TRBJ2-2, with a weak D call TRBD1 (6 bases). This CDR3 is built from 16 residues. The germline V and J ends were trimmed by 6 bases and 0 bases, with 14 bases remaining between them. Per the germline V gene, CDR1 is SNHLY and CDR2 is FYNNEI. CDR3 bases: TGTGCCAGCAGAGTACAGGGAATTGCGAACACCGGGGAGCTGTTTTTT. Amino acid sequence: CASRVQGIANTGELFF. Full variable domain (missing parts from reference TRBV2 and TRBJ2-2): EPEVTQTPSHQVTQMGQEVILRCVPISNHLYFYWYRQILGQKVEFLVSFYNNEISEKSEIFDDQFSVERPDGSNFTLKIRSTKLEDSAMYFCASRVQGIANTGELFFGEGSRLTVL.

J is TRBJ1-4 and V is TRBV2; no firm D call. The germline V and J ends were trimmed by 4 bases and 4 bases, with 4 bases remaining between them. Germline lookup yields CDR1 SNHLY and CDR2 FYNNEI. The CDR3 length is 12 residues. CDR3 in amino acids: CASSVHNEKLFF. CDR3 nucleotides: TGTGCCAGCAGTGTCCATAATGAAAAACTGTTTTTT.

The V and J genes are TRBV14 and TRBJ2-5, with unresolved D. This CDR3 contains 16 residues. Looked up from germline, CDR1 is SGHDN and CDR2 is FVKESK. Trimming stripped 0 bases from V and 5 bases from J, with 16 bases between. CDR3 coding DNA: TGTGCCAGCAGCCAAGATCTCGCCGGGTATGGGGAGACCCAGTACTTC. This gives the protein CASSQDLAGYGETQYF.

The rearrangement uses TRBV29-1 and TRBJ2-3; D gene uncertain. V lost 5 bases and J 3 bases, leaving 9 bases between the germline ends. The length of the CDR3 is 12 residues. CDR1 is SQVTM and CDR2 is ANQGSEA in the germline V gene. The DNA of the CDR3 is TGCAGCGTTCGCCTGGAGACAGATACGCAGTATTTT. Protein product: CSVRLETDTQYF.

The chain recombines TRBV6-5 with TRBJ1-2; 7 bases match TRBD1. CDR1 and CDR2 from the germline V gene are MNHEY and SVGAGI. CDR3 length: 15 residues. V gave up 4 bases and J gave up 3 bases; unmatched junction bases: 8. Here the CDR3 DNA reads TGTGCCAGCAGTTTCGCCCGGGACAGCTACTATGGCTACACCTTC. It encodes CASSFARDSYYGYTF.

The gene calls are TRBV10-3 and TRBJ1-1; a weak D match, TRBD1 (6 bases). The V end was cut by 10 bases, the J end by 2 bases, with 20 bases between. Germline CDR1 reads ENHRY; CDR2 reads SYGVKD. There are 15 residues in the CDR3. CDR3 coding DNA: TGTGCCACCCGAGGGGGGTGGGAAGTAAACACTGAAGCTTTCTTT. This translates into CATRGGWEVNTEAFF.

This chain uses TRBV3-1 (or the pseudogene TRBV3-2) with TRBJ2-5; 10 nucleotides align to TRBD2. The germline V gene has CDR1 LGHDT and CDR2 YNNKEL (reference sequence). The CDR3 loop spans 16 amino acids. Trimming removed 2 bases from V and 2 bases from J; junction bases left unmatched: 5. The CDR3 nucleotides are TGTGCCAGCAGCCAACAAGAAGCGGGGGGGCAAGAGACCCAGTACTTC. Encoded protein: CASSQQEAGGQETQYF.

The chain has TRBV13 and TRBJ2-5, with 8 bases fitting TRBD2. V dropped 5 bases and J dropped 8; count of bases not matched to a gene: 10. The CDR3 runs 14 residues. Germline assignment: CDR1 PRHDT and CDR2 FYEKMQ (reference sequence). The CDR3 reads CASSPPGGGNTQYF. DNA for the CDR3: TGTGCCAGCAGCCCTCCGGGGGGGGGTAACACCCAGTACTTC.

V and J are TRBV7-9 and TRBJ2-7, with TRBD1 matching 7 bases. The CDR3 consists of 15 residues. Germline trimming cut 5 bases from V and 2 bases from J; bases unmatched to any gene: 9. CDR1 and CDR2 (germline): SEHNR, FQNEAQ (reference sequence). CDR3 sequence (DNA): TGTGCCAGCAGCGACCGGGACAGAGGCACCTACGAGCAGTACTTC. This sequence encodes CASSDRDRGTYEQYF. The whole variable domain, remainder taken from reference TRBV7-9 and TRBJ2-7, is DTGVSQNPRHKITKRGQNVTFRCDPISEHNRLYWYRQTLGQGPEFLTYFQNEAQLEKSRLLSDRFSAERPKGSFSTLEIQRTEQGDSAMYLCASSDRDRGTYEQYFGPGTRLTVT.

The CDR3 spells CASSSGTGEEQYF. In DNA, the CDR3 is TGCGCCAGCAGCTCGGGGACAGGGGAAGAGCAGTACTTC. The gene calls are TRBV5-1 and TRBJ2-7; the match to TRBD1 covers 10 bases. The germline V gene encodes CDR1 SGHRS and CDR2 YFSETQ. V dropped 3 bases and J dropped 7; count of bases not matched to a gene: 4. The CDR3 consists of 13 residues.

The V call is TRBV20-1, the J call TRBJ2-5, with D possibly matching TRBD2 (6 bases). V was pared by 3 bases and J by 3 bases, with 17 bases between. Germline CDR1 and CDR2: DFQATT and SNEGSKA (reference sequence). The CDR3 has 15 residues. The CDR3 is CSASSPPGLEETQYF. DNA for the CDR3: TGCAGTGCTAGTAGCCCCCCGGGACTCGAAGAGACCCAGTACTTC.

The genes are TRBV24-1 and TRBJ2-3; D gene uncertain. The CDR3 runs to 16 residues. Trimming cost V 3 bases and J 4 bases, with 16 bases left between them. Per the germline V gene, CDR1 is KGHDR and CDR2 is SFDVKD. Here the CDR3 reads CATSDGRGTRADTQYF. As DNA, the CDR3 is TGTGCCACCAGTGATGGGCGCGGTACGCGCGCAGATACGCAGTATTTT.

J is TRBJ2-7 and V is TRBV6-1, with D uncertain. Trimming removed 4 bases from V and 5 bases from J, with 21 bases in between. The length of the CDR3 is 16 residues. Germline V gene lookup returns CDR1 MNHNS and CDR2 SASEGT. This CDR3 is CASSGGAIFPNHEQYF. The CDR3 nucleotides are TGTGCCAGCAGTGGCGGAGCCATTTTCCCAAACCACGAGCAGTACTTC.

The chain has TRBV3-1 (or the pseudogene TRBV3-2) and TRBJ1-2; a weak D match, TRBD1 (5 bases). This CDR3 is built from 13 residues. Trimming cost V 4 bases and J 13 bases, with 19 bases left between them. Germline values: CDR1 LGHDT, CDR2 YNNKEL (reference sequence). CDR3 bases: TGTGCCAGCAGCCCCCGGACACCTGGTGTTCCCACCTTC. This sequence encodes CASSPRTPGVPTF.

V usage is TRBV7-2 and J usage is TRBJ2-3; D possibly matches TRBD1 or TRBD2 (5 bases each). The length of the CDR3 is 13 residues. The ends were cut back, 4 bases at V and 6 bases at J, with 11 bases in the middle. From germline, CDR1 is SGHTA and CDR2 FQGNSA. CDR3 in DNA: TGTGCCAGCAGCTCCCGAGAGGGGGATACGCAGTATTTT. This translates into CASSSREGDTQYF. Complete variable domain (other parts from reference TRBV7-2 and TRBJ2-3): GAGVSQSPSNKVTEKGKDVELRCDPISGHTALYWYRQSLGQGLEFLIYFQGNSAPDKSGLPSDRFSAERTGGSVSTLTIQRTQQEDSAVYLCASSSREGDTQYFGPGTRLTVL.